These T cell receptor beta chains were read from a single sample in a study of cytomegalovirus exposure and HLA in healthy donors. Libraries were prepared by immunoSEQ multiplex PCR; TCRdb keeps only in-frame clonotypes and omits some of them. This sample carries about 110,000 clones, approximately 79% of them seen once, and the ten largest clones take approximately 14%. The sequenced material came from PBMCs. The receptors come from a woman between 40 and 55 years old in good health and CMV-seropositive. The CDR3 runs from the conserved cysteine through the conserved F or W.

J: TRBJ2-3; V: TRBV6-5; CDR3: CASSYLRSETGLLYF
J: TRBJ2-7; V: TRBV2; CDR3: CATRDRGHEQYF
J: TRBJ2-1; V: TRBV18; CDR3: CASSARGQEYNEQFF
J: TRBJ2-6; V: TRBV19; CDR3: CASSTQEAGANVLTF
J: TRBJ2-5; V: TRBV29-1; CDR3: CSVGQGANLQETQYF
J: TRBJ2-3; V: TRBV9; CDR3: CASSAYTDTQYF
J: TRBJ2-7; V: TRBV4-2; CDR3: CASSQAAGATYEQYF
J: TRBJ1-2; V: TRBV30; CDR3: CAWRIGGAVRYTF
J: TRBJ2-5; V: TRBV28; CDR3: CASGQAGTEGETQYF
J: TRBJ1-5; V: TRBV27; CDR3: CASSLIGRGSNQPQHF
J: TRBJ1-1; V: TRBV6-5; CDR3: CASSSSGGARSTEAFF
J: TRBJ1-6; V: TRBV5-6; CDR3: CASSFGTGFSPLHF
J: TRBJ1-5; V: TRBV29-1; CDR3: CSVGDRSNQPQHF
J: TRBJ2-3; V: TRBV10-2; CDR3: CASSEKFTLKPADTQYF
J: TRBJ1-2; V: TRBV5-4; CDR3: CASSLRGNYGYTF
J: TRBJ2-7; V: TRBV7-2; CDR3: CASSFRQGASEQYF
J: TRBJ2-4; V: TRBV2; CDR3: CASQLESAKNIQYF
J: TRBJ2-7; V: TRBV7-9; CDR3: CASSLLGQGAEEQYF
J: TRBJ2-1; V: TRBV30; CDR3: CAWSSGRTSGYNEQFF
J: TRBJ2-1; V: TRBV5-1; CDR3: CASRQGQGIYNEQFF
J: TRBJ1-5; V: TRBV30; CDR3: CAWSVQGGNQPQHF
J: TRBJ2-7; V: TRBV10-3; CDR3: CATGDNYEQYF
J: TRBJ2-7; V: TRBV27; CDR3: CASSQRQGSYEQYF